This T cell receptor (beta chain) was found in a study of blood T cells in healthy people across ages. Peripheral blood, around 9.4 milliliters per donor, was collected. Overall study findings and caveats: When one million T cells were used, diversity estimates were thought to be underestimates.

The CDR3 is 13 residues long. V was cut by 2 bases and J by 8 bases, with 9 bases left in between. Germline CDR1 is SGHTA and CDR2 is FQGNSA. Only a few counts were recorded for this clonotype. No antigen is known for it. Alongside a J-beta primer mix, a sample-barcoded 5' primer served in a second PCR lasting about 7 to 11 cycles. Each CDR3 protein gets one entry after TCRdb re-called the 5' RACE reads with MiXCR. The sample lists roughly 1.5 million distinct CDR3 sequences; approximately 42% were seen once. Specimen: blood. The rearrangement links TRBV7-2 to TRBJ1-4, with D possibly matching TRBD1 (5 bases). The sequence derives from a woman aged 18 to 35 in good health. The CDR3 DNA reads TGTGCCAGCAGCTTATCAGGGCCAGAAAAACTGTTTTTT. This gives the protein CASSLSGPEKLFF. The entire variable domain, with the rest obtained from reference TRBV7-2 and TRBJ1-4, is as follows: GAGVSQSPSNKVTEKGKDVELRCDPISGHTALYWYRQSLGQGLEFLIYFQGNSAPDKSGLPSDRFSAERTGGSVSTLTIQRTQQEDSAVYLCASSLSGPEKLFFGSGTQLSVL.